This record covers a single T cell receptor beta chain. Its cognate antigen is unknown. Data came from immunoSEQ multiplex PCR; TCRdb stores just in-frame clones and leaves some out. The sample has over 150,000 clones, about 90% seen once. This specimen comes from a study of cytomegalovirus exposure and HLA in healthy donors. Background on the study: The roughly 130 validation repertoires used the same platform as the 650 to 850 first-cohort repertoires, a later analysis reported.

The donors were in the roughly 120-subject validation cohort, distinct from the approximately 700-subject first cohort. Study outcomes and limitations: The study put around 180 TCR beta chains on its list as cytomegalovirus-associated.

This CDR3 is 15 amino acids long. Trimming removed 1 base from V and 3 bases from J, with 11 bases in between. Per the germline V gene, CDR1 is SGHRS and CDR2 is YFSETQ. This sequence originates from a woman in her late teens or twenties in good health and CMV-seropositive. V usage is TRBV5-1 and J usage is TRBJ2-4; D perhaps matches TRBD2 (7 bases). The sequencing sample was made of PBMCs. The CDR3 DNA reads as TGCGCCAGCAGCTTGTACAGGGAGGGCAAAAACATTCAGTACTTC. Translation: CASSLYREGKNIQYF.